Listed below are T cell receptor beta chains from one sample, sequenced in a study of cytomegalovirus exposure and HLA in healthy donors. Produced via immunoSEQ multiplex PCR; TCRdb's table is partial and in-frame only. The profile covers 200,000 to 250,000 clones, with about 84% appearing a single time and roughly 1.3% taken by the ten largest. Sequencing used PBMCs. All receptors derive from a human donor in good health. Both conserved end residues are part of each CDR3. The D gene is left open where the match is weak. The size field is filled for only some rows; it gives once, few, many or a size class.

j_call,clone_size,d_call,v_call,cdr3_aa,cdr3_nt
TRBJ2-7,.,TRBD2,TRBV5-1,CASSFTSGSSYEQYF,TGCGCCAGCAGCTTTACTAGCGGCAGCTCCTACGAGCAGTACTTC
TRBJ2-1,.,TRBD2,TRBV7-3,CASSEQTSASSYNEQFF,TGTGCCAGCAGCGAACAGACTAGCGCGAGCTCCTACAATGAGCAGTTCTTC
TRBJ2-7,.,.,TRBV21-1,CASSYLAREGHEQYF,TGTGCCAGCAGCTACCTGGCTCGGGAAGGCCACGAGCAGTACTTC
TRBJ2-1,.,TRBD1,TRBV29-1,CSVKTGGGSTYNEQFF,TGCAGCGTAAAAACAGGGGGAGGCTCTACTTACAATGAGCAGTTCTTC
TRBJ2-1,.,.,TRBV7-2,CASSLGRKDNEQFF,TGTGCCAGCAGCTTAGGGAGGAAGGACAATGAGCAGTTCTTC
TRBJ1-5,.,.,TRBV10-2,CASYSGQLNQPQHF,TGCGCCAGTTACTCAGGACAGTTAAATCAGCCCCAGCATTTT
TRBJ1-2,.,TRBD1,TRBV2,CASRGARGINYGYTF,TGTGCCAGCAGGGGAGCCAGGGGGATTAACTATGGCTACACCTTC
TRBJ1-1,.,TRBD1,TRBV4-2,CASSQGPGTGGTEAFF,TGTGCCAGCAGCCAAGGCCCCGGGACAGGGGGCACTGAAGCTTTCTTT
TRBJ2-5,.,TRBD1,TRBV7-3,CASSYRGPPQETQYF,TGTGCCAGCAGCTACAGGGGCCCCCCACAGGAGACCCAGTACTTC
TRBJ2-5,.,TRBD1,TRBV6-6,CASSQRSGTGQETQYF,TGTGCCAGCAGTCAACGCTCCGGGACAGGGCAAGAGACCCAGTACTTC
TRBJ1-1,.,.,TRBV18,CASSQQENTEAFF,TGTGCCAGCTCACAGCAGGAGAACACTGAAGCTTTCTTT
TRBJ2-4,.,TRBD2,TRBV28,CASTPRDYKNIQYF,TGTGCCAGCACCCCACGGGACTACAAAAACATTCAGTACTTC
TRBJ1-5,few,.,TRBV30,CAWSFRVSNQPQHF,TGTGCCTGGAGTTTCAGGGTCAGCAATCAGCCCCAGCATTTT
TRBJ2-7,.,TRBD1,TRBV7-7,CASSAGQGFLYEQYF,TGTGCTAGCAGCGCGGGACAGGGGTTCCTCTACGAGCAGTACTTC
TRBJ2-2,.,.,TRBV2,CASSDGNRANTGELFF,TGTGCCAGCAGTGATGGAAACAGGGCCAACACCGGGGAGCTGTTTTTT
TRBJ2-3,.,TRBD1,TRBV27,CASRGTGGDTQYF,TGTGCCAGCAGAGGGACAGGGGGGGATACGCAGTATTTT
TRBJ2-7,.,.,TRBV29-1,CSVESPQGYEQYF,TGCAGCGTTGAATCGCCCCAGGGGTACGAGCAGTACTTC
TRBJ2-7,.,TRBD2,TRBV28,CASSLREREQYF,TGTGCCAGCAGTTTGCGGGAGCGAGAGCAGTACTTC
TRBJ1-4,once,TRBD1,TRBV27,CASSHRQGENEKLFF,TGTGCCAGCAGTCATAGACAGGGGGAAAATGAAAAACTGTTTTTT
TRBJ2-3,once,TRBD1,TRBV28,CASSPGTGKRTDTQYF,TGTGCCAGCAGTCCGGGGACAGGGAAGAGGACAGATACGCAGTATTTT
TRBJ2-1,.,.,TRBV19,CASSPLAYRYNEQFF,TGTGCCAGTAGTCCCCTAGCGTATCGCTACAATGAGCAGTTCTTC
TRBJ2-3,.,.,TRBV7-9,CSSSLDGGGTDTQYF,TGTTCCAGCAGCTTAGATGGCGGCGGAACAGATACGCAGTATTTT
TRBJ2-1,.,TRBD2,TRBV5-1,CASSLAGYSYNEQFF,TGCGCCAGCTCACTAGCGGGATACTCCTACAATGAGCAGTTCTTC
TRBJ2-1,.,TRBD2,TRBV19,CATRLAGVSDEQFF,TGTGCCACAAGACTAGCGGGAGTCTCGGATGAGCAGTTCTTC
TRBJ2-1,.,.,TRBV21-1,CASSNDVAGVSSYNEQFF,TGTGCCAGCAGCAATGATGTGGCGGGAGTCTCCTCCTACAATGAGCAGTTCTTC
TRBJ1-4,.,.,TRBV4-1,CASSLTGLLGEKLFF,TGCGCCAGCAGCCTTACAGGACTACTGGGGGAAAAACTGTTTTTT
TRBJ1-5,few,TRBD1,TRBV2,CASSVGTGVKPQHF,TGTGCCAGCAGTGTAGGGACAGGGGTGAAGCCCCAGCATTTT
TRBJ1-2,.,TRBD1,TRBV5-1,CASSFKTGDSYGYTF,TGCGCCAGCAGTTTCAAAACAGGGGATTCCTATGGCTACACCTTC
TRBJ1-5,few,.,TRBV6-1,CASSNHRVGQPQHF,TGTGCCAGCAGTAACCACAGGGTCGGTCAGCCCCAGCATTTT
TRBJ1-1,.,TRBD1,TRBV19,CASMDRGRDTEAFF,TGTGCCAGTATGGACAGGGGGCGGGACACTGAAGCTTTCTTT
TRBJ1-3,once,.,TRBV29-1,CSVATGMGNTIYF,TGCAGCGTGGCAACAGGGATGGGAAACACCATATATTTT
TRBJ2-7,.,.,TRBV20-1,CSASRRNEQYF,TGCAGTGCTAGCCGGAGGAACGAGCAGTACTTC
TRBJ2-3,.,.,TRBV11-3,CASSLAGSTDTQYF,TGTGCCAGCAGCTTAGCGGGAAGCACAGATACGCAGTATTTT
TRBJ2-3,.,.,TRBV6-1,CASSASGDTQYF,TGTGCCAGCAGTGCAAGCGGGGATACGCAGTATTTT
TRBJ2-6,.,TRBD2,TRBV15,CATSRAGTITGANVLTF,TGTGCCACCAGCAGAGCGGGGACTATCACTGGGGCCAACGTCCTGACTTTC
TRBJ2-7,.,.,TRBV4-1,CASSHPGTYEQYF,TGCGCCAGCAGCCATCCAGGGACCTACGAGCAGTACTTC
TRBJ2-1,.,.,TRBV27,CASSLSGFTPEQFF,TGTGCCAGCAGTTTATCCGGGTTTACTCCCGAGCAGTTCTTC
TRBJ2-7,.,TRBD2,TRBV11-2,CASSDRSPGTRLYEQYF,TGTGCCAGCAGCGATAGATCACCCGGGACTAGACTCTACGAGCAGTACTTC
TRBJ2-7,.,.,TRBV7-9,CASSYGASAAYEQYF,TGTGCCAGCAGCTACGGGGCTAGCGCCGCCTACGAGCAGTACTTC
TRBJ2-1,.,.,TRBV29-1,CSVDRGADEQFF,TGCAGCGTTGACCGGGGGGCTGATGAGCAGTTCTTC
TRBJ2-1,.,TRBD2,TRBV7-8,CASSLPGLAGSSYNEQFF,TGTGCCAGCAGCTTACCAGGACTAGCGGGGAGCTCCTACAATGAGCAGTTCTTC
TRBJ1-2,.,.,TRBV9,CASSVVSGYGYTF,TGTGCCAGCAGCGTAGTATCGGGTTATGGCTACACCTTC
TRBJ1-5,.,TRBD1,TRBV19,CASRTRDRERQPQHF,TGTGCCAGTAGGACCCGGGACAGGGAACGCCAGCCCCAGCATTTT
TRBJ2-5,.,TRBD2,TRBV7-9,CASSLGAGGPGTQYF,TGTGCCAGCAGCTTAGGGGCGGGAGGGCCTGGGACCCAGTACTTC
TRBJ2-6,.,TRBD1,TRBV2,CASSEYRGPGANVLTF,TGTGCCAGCAGTGAATACAGGGGGCCTGGGGCCAACGTCCTGACTTTC
TRBJ2-1,.,.,TRBV2,CASRPGTPPNEQFF,TGTGCCAGCAGACCCGGGACACCCCCGAATGAGCAGTTCTTC
TRBJ2-1,.,TRBD2,TRBV7-7,CASSPGTSGYNEQFF,TGTGCTAGCAGCCCGGGGACTAGCGGATACAATGAGCAGTTCTTC
TRBJ2-7,.,TRBD1,TRBV27,CASSLGQSSYEQYF,TGTGCCAGCAGTTTGGGACAGTCCTCCTACGAGCAGTACTTC
TRBJ2-5,.,.,TRBV18,CASSPDVAEGRQETQYF,TGTGCCAGCTCACCCGATGTAGCGGAAGGCCGCCAAGAGACCCAGTACTTC
TRBJ2-2,.,.,TRBV9,CASSFTGYTGELFF,TGTGCCAGCAGTTTTACAGGCTACACCGGGGAGCTGTTTTTT
TRBJ2-7,.,TRBD2,TRBV4-1,CASSQAGLAGGAYEQYF,TGCGCCAGCAGCCAAGCGGGACTAGCGGGAGGGGCCTACGAGCAGTACTTC